The T cell receptor beta chain under discussion was sequenced for a study of T-cell reconstitution after alpha-beta-depleted transplantation in children. CDR1 is SGHRS and CDR2 is YFSETQ in the germline V gene. This CDR3 is built from 15 residues. Unmatched junction bases numbered 0, after V lost 3 bases and J lost 3 bases. This clonotype was counted only a few times. Researchers prepared the TCRbeta library using unique molecular identifiers, the study reports. One entry per CDR3 protein results from TCRdb running MiXCR on the PCR reads. The table includes about 690,000 distinct CDR3 sequences, 15% to 20% detected once.

The V and J genes are TRBV5-1 and TRBJ2-1; TRBD2 matches 13 bases. This sample comprised PBMCs from the stem cell graft donor, obtained from the stem cell graft. The TCR comes from a human donor who donated a stem cell graft to a child with acute myeloid leukemia. Here the CDR3 reads CASSWTSGGYNEQFF. The CDR3 DNA reads as TGCGCCAGCAGCTGGACTAGCGGGGGCTACAATGAGCAGTTCTTC.